This T cell receptor (beta chain) comes out of a study of blood T cell repertoires in COVID-19. The overall study: Collection of acute and convalescent COVID-19 samples took place in the United States, Italy and Spain. The cDNA or gDNA used as material had been derived from T cells, B-cell-depleted T cells, or PBMCs.

The data were produced by immunoSEQ multiplex PCR, yet TCRdb's version contains in-frame clones alone and is incomplete. Of around 67,000 clones in the sample, approximately 78% were seen once. The length of the CDR3 is 16 residues. Germline V lookup: CDR1 SGDLS, CDR2 YYNGEE. V was pared by 2 bases and J by 5 bases, with 4 bases of the junction left unmatched. The chain uses TRBV9 and TRBJ2-3, with 14 nucleotides matching TRBD2. The specimen was peripheral blood. This TCR derives from a human donor in a cohort sampled during active COVID-19. This chain's CDR3 is CASSVGLAGGGDTQYF. The CDR3 coding sequence is TGTGCCAGCAGCGTCGGACTAGCGGGAGGTGGAGATACGCAGTATTTT.